Following are 27 T cell receptor beta chains from one sample sequenced in a study of tumor and adjacent non-tumor tissue in lung cancer (dated by TCRdb to between 2018 and 2020). The library was obtained by multiplex PCR. Data came from an Illumina HiSeq 2500. TCRbeta libraries were built by three rounds of nested PCR using primers (Table S4), following protocols modified from ARM-PCR. TCRdb reprocessing: public reads trimmed at Q25 with fastp, clones called with MiXCR, in-frame beta chains kept. Identical CDR3 proteins give one entry, which carries the most common genes and DNA. For this sample there are about 70,000 distinct CDR3 sequences; about three quarters appear just once. Approximately 30% of the sample is in the top ten clones. RNA was isolated from bulk unsorted tissue, and RNA quality was assessed with a NanoDrop ND-1000 and an Agilent 2100. Sequencing input: lung tumor tissue. Source of these receptors: a man aged 55-75 years with non-small cell lung cancer.

The chain is built from TRBV6-6 and TRBJ1-1; D is unresolved. Trimming pared 11 bases from V and 6 bases from J, leaving 19 bases between. Germline V gives CDR1 MNHNY, CDR2 SVGAGI (reference sequence). This CDR3 region has 13 residues. Written as DNA, the CDR3 is TGTGCCCGCATTTACTCGGGCAGCTCTGAAGCTTTCTTT. It translates to CARIYSGSSEAFF.

This clonotype was counted between two and nine times. The chain uses TRBV7-8 and TRBJ1-3; D unclear. Trimming cost V 5 bases and J 0 bases, with 8 bases left between them. CDR3 length: 14 amino acids. Looked up from germline, CDR1 is SGHVS and CDR2 is FQNEAQ. This CDR3 is CASSTAFSGNTIYF. The CDR3 nucleotides read TGTGCCAGCAGCACAGCATTCTCTGGAAACACCATATATTTT.

In this sample, this clonotype turned up once. A read error may account for a junction end that differs from germline. The chain carries TRBV6-5 and TRBJ2-7; maybe TRBD1 (6 bases). Per the germline V gene, CDR1 is MNHEY and CDR2 is SVGAGI. CDR3 length equals 14 residues. DNA of the CDR3: TGTGTCAGCACTCGACCGGACAGACCCTACGAGCAGTACTTC. Translation: CVSTRPDRPYEQYF.

To note about this clonotype: One end of the junction does not line up with germline, which may come from a read error. The gene calls are TRBV29-1 and TRBJ2-3, with TRBD2 identical over 7 bases. Germline V lookup: CDR1 SQVTM, CDR2 ANQGSEA. This CDR3 contains 15 residues. CDR3 amino acids: CIVGGTSVTTDTQYF. For the CDR3, the DNA is TGCATCGTTGGTGGAACTAGCGTAACAACAGATACGCAGTATTTT.

This clonotype was seen ten or more times. V usage is TRBV5-6 and J usage is TRBJ2-2; possibly TRBD1 for D (5 bases). The CDR3 loop spans 14 amino acids. Germline V lookup: CDR1 SGHDT, CDR2 YYEEEE. V was pared by 1 base and J by 6 bases, with 10 bases between. The DNA of the CDR3 is TGTGCCAGCAGCTTGAGGGGAACACCCGGGGAGCTGTTTTTT. This codes for CASSLRGTPGELFF.

As for this clonotype: Germline and junction disagree at one end, which may indicate a read error. The gene calls are TRBV20-1 and TRBJ2-7; possibly TRBD2 for D (6 bases). The CDR3 consists of 12 residues. Per germline, CDR1 DFQATT and CDR2 SNEGSKA (reference sequence). CDR3 sequence reads: CSARVGGSEQYF. The DNA of the CDR3 is TGCAGTGCTCGGGTGGGAGGTAGCGAGCAGTATTTC.

About this clonotype: Relative to the germline gene, one junction end is altered; a read error may explain this. The chain combines TRBV5-6 with TRBJ1-2, with 7 bases fitting TRBD1. The germline CDR1 and CDR2 sequences are SGHDT and YYEEEE. The CDR3 runs 15 residues. The CDR3 nucleotides are TGTGCCAGCAGCGGCGTGACAGGGAATAACTATGGCTACATCTTC. Translation: CASSGVTGNNYGYIF.

The V and J genes are TRBV7-7 and TRBJ2-2, with unresolved D. There are 13 residues in the CDR3. Trimming cost V 1 base and J 5 bases, with 5 bases left between them. The germline V gene has CDR1 SSHAT and CDR2 FNYEAQ (reference sequence). In DNA form, the CDR3 reads TGTGCCAGCAGCTTAGGTCGAACCGGGGAGCTGTTTTTT. The encoded protein is CASSLGRTGELFF.

A word on this clonotype: At one end, the junction sequence differs from germline, possibly due to a read error. The genes are TRBV6-5 and TRBJ2-3; D unclear. Germline CDR1 is MNHEY and CDR2 is SVGAGI. The length of the CDR3 is 16 residues. The CDR3 coding sequence is TGTGCCAGCAATTACTCGACTCCCCCAGAGGCAGATACGCAGTATTTT. Translating it yields CASNYSTPPEADTQYF.

This clonotype was seen just once. One end of the junction fails to match germline, which may point to a read error. The chain employs TRBV20-1 and TRBJ1-5; D remains unclear. The CDR3 consists of 15 residues. CDR1 and CDR2 from the germline V gene are DFQATT and SNEGSKA (reference sequence). The CDR3 bases are TGCAATACGGAAATTCCCCTCCGCAGTAATCAGCCCCTGCATTTT. It specifies CNTEIPLRSNQPLHF.

For this clonotype: Compared with germline, one end of the junction differs, possibly owing to a read error. This chain uses TRBV20-1 with TRBJ1-1; tentatively, D is TRBD1 (6 bases). Germline CDR1 and CDR2: DFQATT and SNEGSKA (reference sequence). There are 17 residues in the CDR3. CDR3: CSAGVGGRGRMNSEAFF. For the CDR3, the DNA is TGCAGTGCTGGAGTGGGGGGGCGCGGGCGAATGAACTCTGAGGCTTTCTTT.

In its sample, this clonotype was seen many times. V usage is TRBV6-5 and J usage is TRBJ1-5; D possibly corresponds to TRBD1 (6 bases). This CDR3 has 12 residues. From germline, CDR1 is MNHEY and CDR2 SVGAGI. Trimming removed 5 bases at V and 10 bases at J, with 12 bases between. The CDR3 is CASSLQGGPQHF. The CDR3 DNA reads TGTGCCAGCAGTCTACAGGGAGGACCCCAGCATTTT.

Comment on this clonotype: One base away lies a much larger clone, so this may be a sequencing read error. V is TRBV10-2 and J is TRBJ2-1; 10 bases are shared with TRBD1. This CDR3 region has 15 residues. In germline, CDR1 is WSHSY, CDR2 SAAADI. V gave up 6 bases and J gave up 7 bases; unmatched junction bases: 9. DNA of the CDR3: TGCGCCAGCAGCACCGGGACAGGGGTTATTAATGAGCAGTTCTTC. It specifies CASSTGTGVINEQFF.

Comments on this clonotype: The junction departs from the called germline gene at one end, perhaps through a read error. The chain is built from TRBV6-1 and TRBJ1-1; TRBD1 is a possible D gene (5 bases). The CDR3 extends over 14 amino acids. Germline V gene sequence: CDR1 MNHNS, CDR2 SASEGT. CDR3 region: CVSSERRGALQLAF. As DNA, the CDR3 is TGTGTCAGCAGTGAACGGAGAGGGGCCCTTCAACTCGCCTTT.

With regard to this clonotype: The conserved phenylalanine or tryptophan is not found at the CDR3 terminus, so this likely reflects a read error. The chain joins TRBV20-1 to TRBJ1-6, with 9 bases matching TRBD1. V lost 0 bases, J lost 14 bases, and 26 bases stayed unmatched. CDR3 length: 20 residues. CDR1 is DFQATT, CDR2 SNEGSKA, per germline (reference sequence). CDR3 in amino acids: CSARDHASQLGQGLGTSLHL. Here the CDR3 DNA reads TGCAGTGCTAGAGATCACGCGAGCCAATTGGGACAGGGTTTGGGTACATCCCTCCACTTG.

V is TRBV29-1 and J is TRBJ2-1; D is unresolved. The CDR3 has 13 residues. V was shortened by 0 bases and J by 12 bases, with 15 bases between the two germline ends. Germline values: CDR1 SQVTM, CDR2 ANQGSEA. The CDR3 coding sequence is TGCAGCGTTGAAGATAGCACAGCAATTGGGCAGTTCTTC. Translation: CSVEDSTAIGQFF.

Only a few counts were recorded for this clonotype. The chain couples TRBV30 to TRBJ2-7; the match to TRBD2 covers 12 bases. The CDR3 is 16 residues long. Germline V gene lookup returns CDR1 GTSNPN and CDR2 SVGIG (reference sequence). The V segment lost 2 bases and the J segment 3 bases; nucleotides outside the gene matches: 8. CDR3 sequence (DNA): TGTGCCTGGAGTAATCGCGGACTAGCGGGGTACTACGAGCAGTACTTC. Protein: CAWSNRGLAGYYEQYF.

This clonotype was detected only once. V and J are TRBV29-1 and TRBJ1-1, with TRBD1 matching 7 bases. The CDR3 is 12 residues long. V gave up 7 bases and J gave up 1 base; unmatched junction bases: 3. Germline V gives CDR1 SQVTM, CDR2 ANQGSEA. CDR3 loop: CSGRTGNTEAFF. Here the CDR3 DNA reads TGCAGCGGGCGGACAGGGAACACTGAAGCTTTCTTT.

The sample holds a few counts of this clonotype. The rearrangement joins TRBV27 to TRBJ2-7; D gene uncertain. The CDR3 is 15 amino acids. Germline values: CDR1 MNHEY, CDR2 SMNVEV (reference sequence). Trimming removed 3 bases from V and 2 bases from J, with 14 bases in between. For the CDR3, the DNA is TGTGCCAGCAGTTTGGGTGGGTCTTCCCCCTACGAGCAGTACTTC. This sequence encodes CASSLGGSSPYEQYF.

Comments on this clonotype: This could be a read error, since a much larger clone is one nucleotide away. The chain's CDR3 is CASSPLREGRNIQYF. As DNA, the CDR3 is TGTGCCAGCAGCCCCCTAAGGGAGGGGAGAAACATTCAGTACTTC. This sequence joins TRBV7-9 and TRBJ2-4; 7 bases agree with TRBD2. The CDR3 covers 15 residues. From germline, CDR1 is SEHNR and CDR2 FQNEAQ (reference sequence). The V gene end was trimmed by 5 bases and the J gene end by 6 bases; junction bases not matched to a gene: 10.

As to this clonotype: Its ends do not fully match the called genes, so a read error is possible. This chain uses TRBV6-5 with TRBJ1-1, with D perhaps matching TRBD1 (6 bases). Germline V gene lookup returns CDR1 MNHEY and CDR2 SVGAGI. This CDR3 contains 15 residues. CDR3 sequence: CANSYSRRGVVEAFF. CDR3 nucleotides: TGTGCCAACAGTTACTCCCGCAGGGGTGTGGTTGAAGCTTTCTTT.

This clonotype showed up many times. A single base separates this from a much larger clone, so it may be a read error. This is likely a read error, given that the CDR3 carries no conserved phenylalanine or tryptophan at its end. The chain recombines TRBV6-5 with TRBJ2-7; 7 bases are shared with TRBD2. The CDR3 is 15 amino acids. With 0 bases clipped from V and 6 bases from J, the junction kept 8 bases outside the gene matches. Germline CDR1 and CDR2: MNHEY and SVGAGI. CDR3 residues: CASSYSRREGSEQYL. The CDR3 DNA reads TGTGCCAGCAGTTACTCGAGGAGGGAGGGATCCGAGCAGTACCTC.

With regard to this clonotype: No conserved phenylalanine or tryptophan ends this CDR3, so it is likely a read error. The chain combines TRBV12-3 or TRBV12-4 with TRBJ2-1; TRBD2 matches 7 bases. The DNA end is more similar to TRBJ2-7, so the J call may be wrong. The CDR3 length is 15 residues. CDR3 sequence (DNA): TGTGCCAGCAGTTTCCCTCAGCGGGACCATAATGAGCAGTACTTA. The encoded protein is CASSFPQRDHNEQYL.

This clonotype was seen a handful of times. This may come from a read error, since a much larger clone is one base off. The chain joins TRBV5-1 to TRBJ2-2; D not resolved. Deletions cut 8 bases from V and 3 bases from J, with 14 bases between. This CDR3 has 14 residues. Germline CDR1 is SGHRS and CDR2 is YFSETQ. The DNA for the CDR3 is TGCGCCAGGCACTCCGGCAGAGACACCGGGGAGCTGTTTTTT. It codes for CARHSGRDTGELFF.

As concerns this clonotype: A much larger clonotype is one base distant, so this may be a read error. This chain connects TRBV5-4 to TRBJ1-6; 9 positions agree with TRBD1. Germline CDR1 SGHNT, CDR2 YYREEE (reference sequence). The CDR3 consists of 15 residues. As DNA, the CDR3 is TGTGCCAGCAGCTTAACAGGGGGCGTATATTCACCCATCCACTTT. Protein: CASSLTGGVYSPIHF.

For this clonotype: At one end, the junction sequence differs from germline, possibly due to a read error. The chain has TRBV11-1 and TRBJ2-1; 10 bases match TRBD2. This CDR3 contains 16 residues. CDR1 is SGHAT and CDR2 is FQDESV in the germline V gene (reference sequence). CDR3 nucleotides: TGTGCCAGCAGCTTAGGCATACTAGCGGGATACAATGAGCAGATCTTC. It specifies CASSLGILAGYNEQIF.

As to this clonotype: Mismatch with germline at one junction end may stem from a read error. The chain carries TRBV20-1 and TRBJ2-1; 11 nucleotides match TRBD2. Per germline, CDR1 DFQATT and CDR2 SNEGSKA (reference sequence). This CDR3 contains 14 residues. CDR3 bases: TGCAGTGCAACCACTAGCGGGGGATACAATGTGCAGTTCTTC. It translates to CSATTSGGYNVQFF.